Listed below are T cell receptor beta chains from one sample, sequenced in a study of blood T cell repertoires in COVID-19. Clones were sequenced by immunoSEQ multiplex PCR, and TCRdb holds only the in-frame ones, with some missing. The data show about 200,000 clones, just over 85% seen once. Sequencing was performed on peripheral blood. These receptors all stem from a man aged 18 to 30 with active or convalescent COVID-19. Both conserved end residues are part of each CDR3. D genes are given only for firm matches. The listing skips clone size in some rows; elsewhere it reads once, few, many or a size class.

clone_size: once; d_call: TRBD2; v_call: TRBV4-1; j_call: TRBJ2-7; cdr3_aa: CASSQDTAGEVDEQYF; cdr3_nt: TGCGCCAGCAGCCAAGACACCGCGGGAGAGGTCGACGAGCAGTACTTC
clone_size: .; d_call: TRBD1; v_call: TRBV12-5; j_call: TRBJ2-7; cdr3_aa: CASGPGQGTSEQYF; cdr3_nt: TGTGCTAGTGGTCCGGGACAGGGGACCTCCGAGCAGTACTTC
clone_size: .; d_call: TRBD2; v_call: TRBV5-1; j_call: TRBJ2-6; cdr3_aa: CASSGDYGSGANVLTF; cdr3_nt: TGCGCCAGCAGCGGGGACTACGGCTCTGGGGCCAACGTCCTGACTTTC
clone_size: .; d_call: TRBD1; v_call: TRBV14; j_call: TRBJ1-4; cdr3_aa: CASSQDPRMTGRRSEKLFF; cdr3_nt: TGTGCCAGCAGCCAAGATCCACGGATGACAGGGAGGAGGTCAGAAAAACTGTTTTTT
clone_size: .; d_call: TRBD2; v_call: TRBV28; j_call: TRBJ2-7; cdr3_aa: CASSQSGLAGYEQYF; cdr3_nt: TGTGCCAGCAGTCAGTCGGGACTAGCGGGCTACGAGCAGTACTTC
clone_size: .; d_call: TRBD1; v_call: TRBV19; j_call: TRBJ1-5; cdr3_aa: CASSKRDRGEAGSNQPQHF; cdr3_nt: TGTGCCAGTAGTAAACGGGACAGGGGGGAGGCGGGCAGCAATCAGCCCCAGCATTTT
clone_size: .; d_call: .; v_call: TRBV5-1; j_call: TRBJ1-3; cdr3_aa: CASSLFTGNTIYF; cdr3_nt: TGCGCCAGCAGCTTGTTCACTGGAAACACCATATATTTT
clone_size: .; d_call: .; v_call: TRBV20-1; j_call: TRBJ2-7; cdr3_aa: CSAGTPYEQYF; cdr3_nt: TGCAGTGCTGGCACGCCCTACGAGCAGTACTTC
clone_size: .; d_call: .; v_call: TRBV6-1; j_call: TRBJ1-2; cdr3_aa: CASSEMGARGYTF; cdr3_nt: TGTGCCAGCAGTGAGATGGGGGCAAGGGGCTACACCTTC
clone_size: .; d_call: TRBD1; v_call: TRBV10-3; j_call: TRBJ1-2; cdr3_aa: CAISESQGEVGYTF; cdr3_nt: TGTGCCATCAGTGAGTCACAGGGGGAGGTAGGCTACACCTTC
clone_size: .; d_call: TRBD2; v_call: TRBV29-1; j_call: TRBJ2-1; cdr3_aa: CSVFLLADTPDEQFF; cdr3_nt: TGCAGCGTTTTTTTACTAGCGGATACCCCCGATGAGCAGTTCTTC
clone_size: .; d_call: TRBD2; v_call: TRBV5-5; j_call: TRBJ2-5; cdr3_aa: CASSQYGGTTQETQYF; cdr3_nt: TGTGCCAGCAGCCAATATGGGGGGACTACTCAAGAGACCCAGTACTTC
clone_size: once; d_call: .; v_call: TRBV7-9; j_call: TRBJ2-3; cdr3_aa: CASSASGDTQYF; cdr3_nt: TGTGCCAGCAGCGCAAGCGGAGATACGCAGTATTTT
clone_size: .; d_call: TRBD1; v_call: TRBV29-1; j_call: TRBJ1-1; cdr3_aa: CSVEDRGQGTEAFF; cdr3_nt: TGCAGCGTTGAGGACAGGGGGCAGGGCACTGAAGCTTTCTTT
clone_size: .; d_call: .; v_call: TRBV27; j_call: TRBJ2-7; cdr3_aa: CASSGGVSSYEQYF; cdr3_nt: TGTGCCAGCAGTGGCGGGGTTAGCTCCTACGAGCAGTACTTC
clone_size: .; d_call: .; v_call: TRBV13; j_call: TRBJ2-1; cdr3_aa: CASSPFYRDLALNEQFF; cdr3_nt: TGTGCCAGCAGCCCCTTCTACCGGGACTTAGCGCTCAATGAGCAGTTCTTC
clone_size: .; d_call: .; v_call: TRBV6-5; j_call: TRBJ1-5; cdr3_aa: CASNAQGDIEPQHF; cdr3_nt: TGTGCCAGCAACGCCCAGGGTGATATCGAGCCCCAGCATTTT
clone_size: .; d_call: .; v_call: TRBV10-1; j_call: TRBJ1-1; cdr3_aa: CASSTGAAADPEAFF; cdr3_nt: TGCGCCAGCAGTACTGGAGCAGCCGCCGACCCTGAAGCTTTCTTT
clone_size: .; d_call: TRBD1; v_call: TRBV14; j_call: TRBJ2-3; cdr3_aa: CASSVTGGADTQYF; cdr3_nt: TGTGCCAGCAGCGTAACAGGGGGCGCAGATACGCAGTATTTT
clone_size: once; d_call: .; v_call: TRBV5-1; j_call: TRBJ2-5; cdr3_aa: CASSENLNVFRGPQETQYF; cdr3_nt: TGCGCCAGCAGCGAGAACTTAAACGTGTTTAGGGGCCCTCAAGAGACCCAGTACTTC
clone_size: .; d_call: .; v_call: TRBV27; j_call: TRBJ1-6; cdr3_aa: CASSYGGSGGSPLHF; cdr3_nt: TGTGCCAGCAGTTATGGAGGGAGCGGGGGTTCACCCCTCCACTTT
clone_size: .; d_call: .; v_call: TRBV7-2; j_call: TRBJ2-3; cdr3_aa: CASSGLRGTDTQYF; cdr3_nt: TGTGCCAGCAGCGGACTGCGGGGCACAGATACGCAGTATTTT
clone_size: .; d_call: .; v_call: TRBV3-1/TRBV3-2; j_call: TRBJ1-1; cdr3_aa: CASTLGNTEAFF; cdr3_nt: TGTGCCAGCACGCTAGGGAACACTGAAGCTTTCTTT
clone_size: .; d_call: .; v_call: TRBV6-5; j_call: TRBJ1-1; cdr3_aa: CASTLEGTATEAFF; cdr3_nt: TGTGCCAGCACCTTAGAGGGCACGGCGACCGAAGCTTTCTTT
clone_size: .; d_call: .; v_call: TRBV5-6; j_call: TRBJ1-2; cdr3_aa: CASSLSQTNYGYTF; cdr3_nt: TGTGCCAGCAGCTTGTCGCAGACTAACTATGGCTACACCTTC
clone_size: .; d_call: .; v_call: TRBV28; j_call: TRBJ1-1; cdr3_aa: CASSLRTDGNTEAFF; cdr3_nt: TGTGCCAGCAGTTTAAGGACAGACGGAAACACTGAAGCTTTCTTT
clone_size: .; d_call: .; v_call: TRBV12-5; j_call: TRBJ2-1; cdr3_aa: CASGRGGYEQFF; cdr3_nt: TGTGCTAGTGGCCGAGGGGGATATGAGCAGTTCTTC
clone_size: .; d_call: .; v_call: TRBV7-3; j_call: TRBJ1-6; cdr3_aa: CASSLGSGLGSPLHF; cdr3_nt: TGTGCCAGCAGCTTAGGTTCGGGTCTCGGGTCACCCCTCCACTTT
clone_size: .; d_call: .; v_call: TRBV2; j_call: TRBJ1-2; cdr3_aa: CASSEDVGRGYTF; cdr3_nt: TGTGCCAGCAGTGAAGATGTGGGCCGTGGCTACACCTTC
clone_size: .; d_call: TRBD2; v_call: TRBV4-3; j_call: TRBJ2-5; cdr3_aa: CASSQDRGLFQETQYF; cdr3_nt: TGCGCCAGCAGCCAAGATCGGGGACTATTCCAAGAGACCCAGTACTTC
clone_size: once; d_call: TRBD2; v_call: TRBV27; j_call: TRBJ2-7; cdr3_aa: CAAAGTSSHEQYF; cdr3_nt: TGTGCCGCAGCGGGGACTAGCTCCCACGAGCAGTACTTC
clone_size: .; d_call: TRBD2; v_call: TRBV3-1/TRBV3-2; j_call: TRBJ2-7; cdr3_aa: CASSQAASGPYEQYF; cdr3_nt: TGTGCCAGCAGCCAAGCGGCTAGCGGGCCCTACGAGCAGTACTTC
clone_size: few; d_call: .; v_call: TRBV5-4; j_call: TRBJ1-6; cdr3_aa: CASSLRGEVSSYNSPLHF; cdr3_nt: TGTGCCAGCAGCTTGCGGGGGGAAGTTAGCTCCTATAATTCACCCCTCCACTTT
clone_size: .; d_call: TRBD1; v_call: TRBV12-3/TRBV12-4; j_call: TRBJ1-1; cdr3_aa: CASKVEGATEAFF; cdr3_nt: TGTGCCAGCAAAGTGGAGGGGGCCACTGAAGCTTTCTTT
clone_size: .; d_call: TRBD2; v_call: TRBV27; j_call: TRBJ2-7; cdr3_aa: CASSPRARLANYEQYF; cdr3_nt: TGTGCCAGCAGCCCTAGGGCGAGACTAGCCAACTACGAGCAGTACTTC